This TCR beta chain was identified in a study of blood T cell repertoires in COVID-19. Per the authors' pipeline: By means of reference gene primer amplification, nucleated cell counts were estimated. Generated by immunoSEQ multiplex PCR, the TCRdb table keeps only in-frame clones and is missing some. That table gives V, J and clone size, and the DNA gave D and trimming. The repertoire holds approximately 400,000 clones, about nine tenths seen once, with roughly 12% in the top ten. V lost 5 bases and J lost 7; bases outside the gene matches: 13. Germline V CDR1 and CDR2: LNHNV, YYDKDF (reference sequence). The CDR3 is 16 amino acids.

Sequenced sample: peripheral blood. The V call is TRBV15, the J call TRBJ1-5, with 8 nucleotides matching TRBD1. This receptor was taken from a woman between 45 and 60 years old with COVID-19, enrolled during active disease. CDR3 sequence: CATSENWGTGGQPQHF. CDR3 DNA: TGTGCCACCAGCGAAAATTGGGGGACAGGCGGACAGCCCCAGCATTTT.